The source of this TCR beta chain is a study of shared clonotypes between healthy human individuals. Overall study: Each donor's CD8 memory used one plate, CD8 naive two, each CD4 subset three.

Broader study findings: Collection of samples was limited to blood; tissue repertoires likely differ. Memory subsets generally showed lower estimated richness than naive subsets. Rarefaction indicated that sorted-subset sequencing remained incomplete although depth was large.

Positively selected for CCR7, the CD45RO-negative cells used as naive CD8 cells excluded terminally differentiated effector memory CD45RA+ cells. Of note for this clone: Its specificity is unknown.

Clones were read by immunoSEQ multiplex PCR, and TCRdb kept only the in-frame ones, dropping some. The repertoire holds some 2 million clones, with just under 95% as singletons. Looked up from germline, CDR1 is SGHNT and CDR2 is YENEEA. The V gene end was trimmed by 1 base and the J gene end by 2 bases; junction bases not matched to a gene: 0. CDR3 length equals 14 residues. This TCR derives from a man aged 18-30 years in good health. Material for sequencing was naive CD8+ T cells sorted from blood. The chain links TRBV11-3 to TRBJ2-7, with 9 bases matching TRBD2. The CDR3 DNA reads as TGTGCCAGCAGCTTAGGCGGGGGGGCCTACGAGCAGTACTTC. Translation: CASSLGGGAYEQYF. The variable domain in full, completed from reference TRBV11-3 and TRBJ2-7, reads EAGVVQSPRYKIIEKKQPVAFWCNPISGHNTLYWYLQNLGQGPELLIRYENEEAVDDSQLPKDRFSAERLKGVDSTLKIQPAELGDSAVYLCASSLGGGAYEQYFGPGTRLTVT.